Listed here are 14 T cell receptor beta chains from one sample, sequenced in a study of CD8 T cells in Susac syndrome. Reverse transcription of roughly 0.45 to 1 ug RNA used random hexamers. TCRdb itself ran the immunoSEQ multiplex PCR reads through MiXCR, one entry per CDR3 protein. This sample has a few hundred thousand distinct CDR3 sequences, with about 82% found just once. The sequenced sample was CD8+ T cells from PBMCs. All receptors come from a human donor with multiple sclerosis.

The chain is built from TRBV12-3 or TRBV12-4 and TRBJ2-1; maybe TRBD2 (6 bases). This CDR3 comprises 14 residues. Trimming removed 3 bases at V and 3 bases at J, with 9 bases between. CDR3: CASSLPDYYNEQFF. The CDR3 DNA follows: TGTGCCAGCAGTTTGCCGGACTACTACAATGAGCAGTTCTTC.

The V and J genes are TRBV7-2 and TRBJ1-1; TRBD1 agrees at 9 bases. The length of the CDR3 is 15 residues. Per germline, CDR1 SGHTA and CDR2 FQGNSA. V was clipped by 0 bases and J by 7 bases; unmatched bases: 6. The CDR3 nucleotides read TGTGCCAGCAGCTTAGCTGACAGGGGGAGAGATGAAGCTTTCTTT. As protein: CASSLADRGRDEAFF.

V is TRBV5-8 and J is TRBJ1-5; D not certain. Germline assignment: CDR1 SGHTS and CDR2 YDEGEE. The CDR3 is 16 residues long. V gave up 0 bases and J gave up 4 bases, with 14 bases separating them. The CDR3 protein is CASSLAGMRVNQPQHF. CDR3 nucleotides: TGTGCCAGCAGCTTGGCCGGTATGAGGGTAAATCAGCCCCAGCATTTT.

The chain joins TRBV10-3 to TRBJ2-1, with D uncertain. The CDR3 has 13 residues. With 3 bases removed from V and 12 bases from J, the gap between germline ends came to 15 bases. CDR1 and CDR2 (germline): ENHRY, SYGVKD. The DNA of the CDR3 is TGTGCCATCAGTGATCGGGTAATGTTTGGGCAGTTCTTC. Amino acid sequence: CAISDRVMFGQFF.

The chain uses TRBV28 and TRBJ2-6; unclear D gene. The germline V gene encodes CDR1 MDHEN and CDR2 SYDVKM. Trimming cost V 4 bases and J 7 bases, with 2 bases left between them. This CDR3 is 11 amino acids long. In DNA, the CDR3 is TGTGCCAGCAGTTCCGCCAACGTCCTGACTTTC. Protein: CASSSANVLTF.

This sequence joins TRBV27 and TRBJ1-2, with TRBD1 matching 7 bases. The CDR3 totals 16 residues. The V gene's germline CDR1 is MNHEY and CDR2 SMNVEV (reference sequence). Trimming at V came to 8 bases and at J to 4 bases, leaving 16 bases not matched to a gene. The CDR3, as DNA: TGTGCCAGCTGTACTCGGGACAGCCTTAATCCCTATGGCTACACCTTC. Its translation: CASCTRDSLNPYGYTF.

This clonotype was seen more than once but under ten times. V and J are TRBV27 and TRBJ1-1; D ambiguous. The CDR3 sequence is 14 residues long. The germline V gene has CDR1 MNHEY and CDR2 SMNVEV (reference sequence). The V gene lost 0 bases and the J gene lost 2 bases, with 7 bases spanning the gap. CDR3 residues: CASSLSPGNTEAFF. CDR3 nucleotides: TGTGCCAGCAGTTTATCGCCGGGAAACACTGAAGCTTTCTTT.

V gene TRBV12-3 or TRBV12-4 combines with J gene TRBJ2-2; 8 positions agree with TRBD2. Trimming cost V 3 bases and J 3 bases; bases outside gene matches: 15. This CDR3 spans 19 amino acids. This CDR3 reads CASSFPAPPAGGHTGELFF. The CDR3, as DNA: TGTGCCAGCAGTTTCCCCGCCCCACCCGCGGGAGGCCACACCGGGGAGCTGTTTTTT.

The J gene is TRBJ2-1, the V gene TRBV27; TRBD2 agrees at 10 bases. This CDR3 is built from 14 residues. Germline trimming cut 8 bases from V and 6 bases from J; bases unmatched to any gene: 7. CDR1 and CDR2 from the germline V gene are MNHEY and SMNVEV (reference sequence). The CDR3 DNA reads as TGTGCCAGCCTAGGACTAGCGGTTTCCAATGAGCAGTTCTTC. It yields the protein CASLGLAVSNEQFF.

The rearrangement joins TRBV13 to TRBJ2-3; D unresolved. V gave up 5 bases and J gave up 4 bases, with 13 bases separating them. This CDR3 has 14 amino acids. The germline V gene encodes CDR1 PRHDT and CDR2 FYEKMQ (reference sequence). The CDR3 loop is CASSPEDGADTQYF. CDR3 bases: TGTGCCAGCAGCCCAGAGGATGGAGCAGATACGCAGTATTTT.

This clonotype was picked up one time. In DNA form, the CDR3 reads TGCGCCAGCAGCTTGGCCTCGGGGAGAGCCTACGAGCAGTACTTC. Protein: CASSLASGRAYEQYF. The chain has TRBV5-1 and TRBJ2-7; TRBD2 might be the D (5 bases). CDR1 and CDR2 (germline): SGHRS, YFSETQ. The V end was cut by 0 bases, the J end by 2 bases, with 12 bases between. The CDR3 spans 15 residues.

Here the CDR3 reads CASSSSGGFNEQFF. The CDR3 DNA follows: TGCGCCAGCAGCTCATCCGGGGGTTTCAATGAGCAGTTCTTC. V usage is TRBV5-1 and J usage is TRBJ2-1; the D gene is possibly TRBD2 (6 bases). This CDR3 is built from 14 residues. V was pared by 3 bases and J by 6 bases, with 13 bases between. Germline CDR1 SGHRS, CDR2 YFSETQ.

In DNA, the CDR3 is TGTGCCAGCAGACCAGGGGGCGGGGAAGAGACCCAGTACTTC. It translates to CASRPGGGEETQYF. V is TRBV27 and J is TRBJ2-5; TRBD1 aligns across 8 bases. The CDR3 contains 14 residues. The V and J ends lost 6 bases and 3 bases, in that order; junction bases with no gene match: 6. Per germline, CDR1 MNHEY and CDR2 SMNVEV (reference sequence).

The V call is TRBV10-2, the J call TRBJ1-2; D remains ambiguous. Germline assignment: CDR1 WSHSY and CDR2 SAAADI. The CDR3 runs to 15 residues. The V end was cut by 3 bases, the J end by 0 bases, with 11 bases between. CDR3 in DNA: TGCGCCAGCAGTGAAGTTCTTCGGCCTAACTATGGCTACACCTTC. This encodes CASSEVLRPNYGYTF.